Below, 3 T cell receptor beta chains from the same sample are listed, as sequenced in a study of T cell responses to AZD1222 COVID-19 vaccine. Sequenced by immunoSEQ multiplex PCR; TCRdb stores in-frame clones only, minus some. This table holds roughly 100,000 clones, 88% found once. The specimen was peripheral blood, collected on day 0 of AZD1222 vaccination. These receptors came from an adult in good health.

This clone was picked up one time. J is TRBJ2-1 and V is TRBV10-3, with D possibly being TRBD1 (5 bases). The length of the CDR3 is 14 residues. Trimming took 0 bases from V and 6 from J, leaving 9 bases between them. Germline-derived CDR1 and CDR2 are ENHRY and SYGVKD. Here the CDR3 DNA reads TGTGCCATCAGTGAGTCCAGGGAATCCAATGAGCAGTTCTTC. It translates to CAISESRESNEQFF.

A note on this clone: The same CDR3 can be traced to other DNA sequences in this sample. CDR3 amino acids: CASRADRAEGNTIYF. The CDR3 nucleotides read TGTGCCAGCAGGGCTGACAGGGCTGAAGGAAACACCATATATTTT. The J gene is TRBJ1-3, the V gene TRBV2; 7 nucleotides line up with TRBD1. Germline assignment: CDR1 SNHLY and CDR2 FYNNEI. The CDR3 length is 15 residues. The ends lost 6 bases at V and 4 bases at J; junction bases unmatched: 9.

The rearrangement joins TRBV4-3 to TRBJ2-4; D call uncertain. Germline assignment: CDR1 LGHNA and CDR2 YSLEER. V was shortened by 0 bases and J by 4 bases, with 10 bases between the two germline ends. The CDR3 has 15 amino acids. Here the CDR3 reads CASSQDHGPKNIQYF. In DNA form, the CDR3 reads TGCGCCAGCAGCCAAGATCATGGACCTAAAAACATTCAGTACTTC.